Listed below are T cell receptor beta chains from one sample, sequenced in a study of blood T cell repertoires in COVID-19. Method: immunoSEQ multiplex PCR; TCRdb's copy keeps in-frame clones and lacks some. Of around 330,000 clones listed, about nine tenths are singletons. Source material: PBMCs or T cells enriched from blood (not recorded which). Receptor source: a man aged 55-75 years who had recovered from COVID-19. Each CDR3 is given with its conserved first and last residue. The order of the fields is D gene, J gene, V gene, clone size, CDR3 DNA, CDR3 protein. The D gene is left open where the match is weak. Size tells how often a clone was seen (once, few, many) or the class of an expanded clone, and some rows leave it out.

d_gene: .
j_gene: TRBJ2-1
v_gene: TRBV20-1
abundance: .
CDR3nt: TGCAGTGCTAGTTCCAGCGCATTAGCTGAGCAGTTCTTC
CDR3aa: CSASSSALAEQFF

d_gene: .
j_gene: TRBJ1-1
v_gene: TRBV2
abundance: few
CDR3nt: TGTGCCAGCAGTGAAGGACTAGGGTGGGGCACTGAAGCTTTCTTT
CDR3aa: CASSEGLGWGTEAFF

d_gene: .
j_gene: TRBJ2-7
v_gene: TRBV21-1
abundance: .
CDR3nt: TGTGCCAGCATCGACGGACTAGCGGGATTCCACGAGCAGTACTTC
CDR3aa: CASIDGLAGFHEQYF

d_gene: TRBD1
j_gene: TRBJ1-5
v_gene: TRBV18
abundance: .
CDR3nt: TGTGCCAGCTCACACGGACAGGTGGCGGAGCCCCAGCATTTT
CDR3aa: CASSHGQVAEPQHF

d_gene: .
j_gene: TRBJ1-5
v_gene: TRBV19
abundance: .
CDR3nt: TGTGCCAGTAGTATGTCCAGTAGCAATCAGCCCCAGCATTTT
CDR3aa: CASSMSSSNQPQHF

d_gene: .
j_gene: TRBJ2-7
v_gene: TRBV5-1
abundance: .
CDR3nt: TGCGCCAGCAGCCTGGACTTGCCCGTCTACGAGCAGTACTTC
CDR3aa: CASSLDLPVYEQYF

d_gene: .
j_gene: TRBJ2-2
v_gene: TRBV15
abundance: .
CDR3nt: TGTGCCACCAGCAGAGATATATCGGGTAGGAGGCTGTTTTTT
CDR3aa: CATSRDISGRRLFF

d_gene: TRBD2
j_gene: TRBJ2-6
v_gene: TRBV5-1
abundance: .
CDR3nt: TGCGCCAGCAACGGACTAGCGGGTTTCTCTGGGGCCAACGTCCTGACTTTC
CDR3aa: CASNGLAGFSGANVLTF

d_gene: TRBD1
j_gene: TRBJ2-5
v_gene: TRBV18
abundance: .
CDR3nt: TGTGCCAGCTCCCTCGGACAGGGTTCAGAGACCCAGTACTTC
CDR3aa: CASSLGQGSETQYF

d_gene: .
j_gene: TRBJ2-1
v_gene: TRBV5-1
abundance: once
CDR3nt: TGCGCCAGCAGCATAGCCGGGACTGGAGCCTACAATGAGCAGTTCTTC
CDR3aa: CASSIAGTGAYNEQFF

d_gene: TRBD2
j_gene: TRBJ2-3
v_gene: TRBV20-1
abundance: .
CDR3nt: TGCAGTGCTAGTCCCGCCCTAGCGGGGCCCTCAGATACGCAGTATTTT
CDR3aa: CSASPALAGPSDTQYF

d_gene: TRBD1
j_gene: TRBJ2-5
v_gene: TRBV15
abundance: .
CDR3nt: TGTGCCACCAGCAGATGGGACAGGGTGGAGACCCAGTACTTC
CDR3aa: CATSRWDRVETQYF

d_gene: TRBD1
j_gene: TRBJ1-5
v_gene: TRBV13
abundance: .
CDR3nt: TGTGCCAGCAGCGCGGGACAGGGCAATCAGCCCCAGCATTTT
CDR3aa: CASSAGQGNQPQHF

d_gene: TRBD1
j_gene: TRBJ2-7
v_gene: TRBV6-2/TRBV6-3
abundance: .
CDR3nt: TGTGCCAGCAGTTACTCGGACAGGGTCTTGGTCGAGCAGTACTTC
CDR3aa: CASSYSDRVLVEQYF

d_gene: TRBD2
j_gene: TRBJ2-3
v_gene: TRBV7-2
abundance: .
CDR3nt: TGTGCCAGCAGCGCAAGCGGGATGGGGGCAGATACGCAGTATTTT
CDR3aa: CASSASGMGADTQYF

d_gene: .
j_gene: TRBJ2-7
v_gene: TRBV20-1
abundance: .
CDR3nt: TGCAGTGCTGGACAGTACGAGCAGTACTTC
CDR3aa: CSAGQYEQYF

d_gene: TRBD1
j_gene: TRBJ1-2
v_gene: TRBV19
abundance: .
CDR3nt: TGTGCCAGTAGCCTACAGGGGAACTATGGCTACACCTTC
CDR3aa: CASSLQGNYGYTF

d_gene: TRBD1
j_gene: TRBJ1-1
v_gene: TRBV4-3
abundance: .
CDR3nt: TGCGCCAGCAGCCAAGAGGGACAGGGGTGGAGAACTGAAGCTTTCTTT
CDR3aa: CASSQEGQGWRTEAFF

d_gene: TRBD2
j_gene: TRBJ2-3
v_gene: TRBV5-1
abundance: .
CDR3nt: TGCGCCAGCAGCTTGGGAGCGGGAGGGAGCACAGATACGCAGTATTTT
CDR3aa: CASSLGAGGSTDTQYF

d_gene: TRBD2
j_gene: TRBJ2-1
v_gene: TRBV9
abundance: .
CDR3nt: TGTGCCAGCAGCGGGGGACTAGCGGGAGAAAATGAGCAGTTCTTC
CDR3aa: CASSGGLAGENEQFF

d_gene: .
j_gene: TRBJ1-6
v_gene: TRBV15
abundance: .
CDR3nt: TGTGCCACCAGCAGACGACAGACGAGCTCCTATAATTCACCCCTCCACTTT
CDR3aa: CATSRRQTSSYNSPLHF

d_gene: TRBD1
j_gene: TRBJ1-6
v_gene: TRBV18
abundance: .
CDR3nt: TGTGCCAGCTCACAGGACAGGATTAATTCACCCCTCCACTTT
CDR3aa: CASSQDRINSPLHF

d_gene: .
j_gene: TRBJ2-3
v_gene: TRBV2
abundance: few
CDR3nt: TGTGCCAGCAGTGCCCATGGACTGTACACAGATACGCAGTATTTT
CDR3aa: CASSAHGLYTDTQYF

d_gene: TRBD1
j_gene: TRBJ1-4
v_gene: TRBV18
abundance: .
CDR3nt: TGTGCCAGCTCACGATGGACAGGACAGAATGAAAAACTGTTTTTT
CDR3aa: CASSRWTGQNEKLFF

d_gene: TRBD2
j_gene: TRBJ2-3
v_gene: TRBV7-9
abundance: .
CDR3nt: TGTGCCAGCAGCCCGGGGACTAGCGGGACAAATACGCAGTATTTT
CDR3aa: CASSPGTSGTNTQYF

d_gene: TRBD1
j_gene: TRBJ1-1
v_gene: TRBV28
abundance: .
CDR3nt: TGTGCCAGCAGTTTATACTCCAGGGGGATAAACACTGAAGCTTTCTTT
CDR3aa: CASSLYSRGINTEAFF

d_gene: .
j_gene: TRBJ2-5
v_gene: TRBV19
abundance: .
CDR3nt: TGTGCCAGTAGTATTGGCCGGGGAAAAGAGACCCAGTACTTC
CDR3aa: CASSIGRGKETQYF

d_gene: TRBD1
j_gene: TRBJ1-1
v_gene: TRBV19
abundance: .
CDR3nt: TGTGCCAGTCACAGGGGGCCTATCATGAACACTGAAGCTTTCTTT
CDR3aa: CASHRGPIMNTEAFF

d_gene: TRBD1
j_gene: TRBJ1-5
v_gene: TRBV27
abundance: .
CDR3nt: TGTGCCAGCAGTTTGGGACAGGGGCAGCCCCAGCATTTT
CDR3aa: CASSLGQGQPQHF

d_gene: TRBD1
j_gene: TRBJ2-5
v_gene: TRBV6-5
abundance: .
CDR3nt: TGTGCCAGCAGTTACTCAGGGACAGGGACGAAGACCCAGTACTTC
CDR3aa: CASSYSGTGTKTQYF

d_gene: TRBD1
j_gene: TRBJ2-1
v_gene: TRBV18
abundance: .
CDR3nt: TGTGCCAGCGCGACGACCTCCGGGACAGAATCTTACAATGAGCAGTTCTTC
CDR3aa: CASATTSGTESYNEQFF

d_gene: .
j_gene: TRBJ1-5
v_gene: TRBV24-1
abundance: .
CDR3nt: TGTGCCACCAGTGAGGGCCTCTATCAGCCCCAGCATTTT
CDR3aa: CATSEGLYQPQHF

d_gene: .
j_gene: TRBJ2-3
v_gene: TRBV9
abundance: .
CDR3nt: TGTGCCAGCAGCTCGCGGAACACAGATACGCAGTATTTT
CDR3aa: CASSSRNTDTQYF

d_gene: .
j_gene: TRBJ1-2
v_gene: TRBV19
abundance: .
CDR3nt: TGTGCCAGTAGTGACTCAGGGGCTACAAGAAACTATGGCTACACCTTC
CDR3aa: CASSDSGATRNYGYTF

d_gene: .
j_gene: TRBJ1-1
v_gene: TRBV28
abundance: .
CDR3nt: TGTGCCAGCAGGAGTGCGGGAGGCACTGAAGCTTTCTTT
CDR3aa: CASRSAGGTEAFF

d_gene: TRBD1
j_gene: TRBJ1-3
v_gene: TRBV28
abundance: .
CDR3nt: TGTGCCAGCAGCCCTCCCGTGTGGACAGGGGCTTCAGACACCATATATTTT
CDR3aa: CASSPPVWTGASDTIYF

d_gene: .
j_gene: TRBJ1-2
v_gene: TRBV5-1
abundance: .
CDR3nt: TGCGCCAGCAGCCAAACCCCAGGGAATGGCTACACCTTC
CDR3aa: CASSQTPGNGYTF

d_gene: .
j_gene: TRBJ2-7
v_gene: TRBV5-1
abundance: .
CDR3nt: TGCGCCAGCAGCTCTGGGACTCGTAGCTCCTACGAGCAGTACTTC
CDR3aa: CASSSGTRSSYEQYF

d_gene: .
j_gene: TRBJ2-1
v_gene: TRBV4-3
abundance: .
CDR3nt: TGCGCCAGCAGCCCAGGCACGAGCTCCTACAATGAGCAGTTCTTC
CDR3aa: CASSPGTSSYNEQFF

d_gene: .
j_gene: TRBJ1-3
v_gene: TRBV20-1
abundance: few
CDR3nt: TGCAGTGCTAGTTTAGGGGACACCATATATTTT
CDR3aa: CSASLGDTIYF

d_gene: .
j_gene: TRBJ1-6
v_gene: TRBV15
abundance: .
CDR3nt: TGTGCCACCAGCAGAGATTCGGACAGTTCACCCCTCCACTTT
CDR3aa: CATSRDSDSSPLHF

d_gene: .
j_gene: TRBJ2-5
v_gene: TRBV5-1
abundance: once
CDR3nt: TGCGCCAGCAGCCCGGGGGGGACAGCAAGAGGGGAGACCCAGTACTTC
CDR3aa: CASSPGGTARGETQYF

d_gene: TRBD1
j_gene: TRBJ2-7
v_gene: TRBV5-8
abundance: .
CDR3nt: TGTGCCAGCAGCTCGAGGACAGGGAACGAGCAGTACTTC
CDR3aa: CASSSRTGNEQYF

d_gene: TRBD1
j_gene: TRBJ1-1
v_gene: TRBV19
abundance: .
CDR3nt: TGTGCCAGTAGTTTCCAGACAGGGTCAAGAACTGAAGCTTTCTTT
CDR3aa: CASSFQTGSRTEAFF

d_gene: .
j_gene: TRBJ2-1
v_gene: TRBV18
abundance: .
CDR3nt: TGTGCCAGCTCACGAAGCGGGTTCTACAATGAGCAGTTCTTC
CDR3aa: CASSRSGFYNEQFF

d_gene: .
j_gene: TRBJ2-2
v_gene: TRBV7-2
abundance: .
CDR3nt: TGTGCCAGCAGCTTAGCCCGGGGCGGGGAGCTGTTTTTT
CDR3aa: CASSLARGGELFF